A selection of T cell receptor beta chains follows, all from one sample in a study of shared clonotypes between healthy human individuals. Data came from immunoSEQ multiplex PCR; TCRdb stores just in-frame clones and leaves some out. The sample consists of about 1 million clones, roughly 75% of them appearing once. Sequenced sample: memory CD4+ T cells sorted from blood. The receptors derive from a man between 18 and 29 years old in good health. The CDR3 runs from the conserved cysteine through the conserved F or W. The order of the fields is J gene, clone size, V gene, D gene, CDR3 protein. D genes are given only for firm matches. A row's size may be missing; if present it is once, few, many or a size class.

TRBJ1-4 | - | TRBV5-1 | - | CASSFNGIGNEKLFF
TRBJ2-7 | - | TRBV28 | - | CASRAFWGSYEQYF
TRBJ2-7 | - | TRBV6-5 | TRBD1 | CASSYSRTGNYEQYF
TRBJ2-5 | - | TRBV19 | - | CASSISGAKETQYF
TRBJ2-2 | - | TRBV5-1 | - | CASSSGDSNTGELFF
TRBJ2-5 | once | TRBV15 | TRBD2 | CATSRVRRGALGQETQYF
TRBJ2-1 | once | TRBV5-1 | TRBD1 | CASSQQGSNEQFF
TRBJ1-3 | - | TRBV25-1 | - | CASSDRGHTIYF
TRBJ2-1 | - | TRBV2 | TRBD2 | CASSLTSGRNEQFF
TRBJ2-1 | many | TRBV19 | - | CASSIMGQAGGEQFF
TRBJ2-6 | once | TRBV5-1 | - | CASSADPQQYVLTF
TRBJ1-4 | - | TRBV5-1 | - | CASSRGDINEKLFF
TRBJ2-5 | few | TRBV9 | TRBD2 | CASSALGGGQETQYF
TRBJ2-3 | once | TRBV7-2 | - | CASSFSTGPGTDTQYF
TRBJ2-7 | - | TRBV7-2 | TRBD2 | CASSLGLAGFTYEQYF
TRBJ2-1 | - | TRBV12-5 | TRBD1 | CASGPGTGGYNEQFF